What follows are 22 T cell receptor beta chains derived from one specimen sequenced in a study of T-cell memory formation after mild COVID-19. MiXCR, applied by TCRdb to the 5' RACE reads, yields one record per CDR3 protein. The sample has tens of thousands of distinct CDR3 sequences, approximately 7% seen once. Sample: PBMCs or a T cell subset sorted from them (not recorded which). Receptors were obtained from a man in his late teens or twenties who had mild COVID-19 (a few samples of this study predate the infection). Cell type and time point are not known.

In its sample, this clonotype was seen a few times. The chain couples TRBV12-3 or TRBV12-4 to TRBJ1-2; 11 bases fit TRBD1. The CDR3 extends over 17 amino acids. V lost 6 bases to trimming and J lost 0 bases; unmatched junction nucleotides: 9. The CDR3 here is CASRVLPGQGANYGYTF. The CDR3 bases are TGTGCCAGCAGGGTACTCCCGGGACAGGGGGCTAACTATGGCTACACCTTC.

The V gene is TRBV7-2, the J gene TRBJ2-7; D unclear. Germline V gives CDR1 SGHTA, CDR2 FQGNSA. V lost 4 bases, J lost 4 bases, and 8 bases lay in between. The CDR3 loop spans 12 amino acids. The CDR3 sequence is CASSSSNYEQYF. In nucleotides, the CDR3 is TGTGCCAGCAGCTCATCTAATTACGAGCAGTACTTC.

This clonotype was seen more than once but under ten times. This chain uses TRBV5-5 with TRBJ2-3; TRBD1 aligns across 9 bases. Germline loops: CDR1 SGHKS, CDR2 YYEKEE (reference sequence). V dropped 2 bases and J dropped 3; count of bases not matched to a gene: 4. The CDR3 spans 15 residues. CDR3: CASSFRTGATDTQYF. The CDR3 coding sequence is TGTGCCAGCAGCTTTCGGACAGGGGCGACAGATACGCAGTATTTT.

This chain links TRBV27 with TRBJ2-7, with D possibly TRBD2 on 6 matching bases. CDR1 is MNHEY and CDR2 is SMNVEV in the germline V gene (reference sequence). The CDR3 runs 13 residues. V was pared by 7 bases and J by 3 bases, with 13 bases between. Here the CDR3 DNA reads TGTGCCAGCACCGCGGGACCGATCTACGAGCAGTACTTC. It codes for CASTAGPIYEQYF.

The chain recombines TRBV5-6 with TRBJ1-1; D is unresolved. From germline, CDR1 is SGHDT and CDR2 YYEEEE. V was clipped by 0 bases and J by 1 base, with 16 bases between them. This CDR3 is built from 17 residues. CDR3 amino acids: CASSLGGSGSTNTEAFF. CDR3 nucleotides: TGTGCCAGCAGCTTGGGTGGGAGTGGTTCGACGAACACTGAAGCTTTCTTT.

This clonotype came up many times. Mismatch with germline at one junction end may stem from a read error. V gene TRBV18 combines with J gene TRBJ2-1; D may correspond to TRBD1 or TRBD2 (5 bases each). Per the germline V gene, CDR1 is KGHSH and CDR2 is LQKENI. The CDR3 extends over 17 amino acids. CDR3 loop: CASSPLKWGSWDNEQFF. CDR3 bases: TGTGCCAGCTCCCCACTCAAGTGGGGGTCATGGGACAATGAGCAGTTCTTC.

This clonotype was counted between two and nine times. J is TRBJ2-7 and V is TRBV10-3, with D perhaps matching TRBD1 or TRBD2 (7 bases each). Germline V gene sequence: CDR1 ENHRY, CDR2 SYGVKD. Trimming stripped 4 bases from V and 5 bases from J, with 12 bases between. The CDR3 loop spans 13 amino acids. CDR3 sequence reads: CAISGQGGNEQYV. The CDR3, as DNA: TGTGCCATCAGTGGGCAGGGGGGGAACGAGCAGTACGTC.

Concerning this clonotype: Since the CDR3 does not end with the conserved phenylalanine or tryptophan, this likely comes from a read error. This chain links TRBV28 with TRBJ2-5, with 13 positions matching TRBD2. V lost 5 bases, J lost 0 bases, and 6 bases stayed unmatched. The V gene's germline CDR1 is MDHEN and CDR2 SYDVKM. The CDR3 has 17 residues. As DNA, the CDR3 is TGTGCCAGCAGTCTCCAAGGACTAGCGGGGGACCAAGAGACCCAGTACTTA. Its protein is CASSLQGLAGDQETQYL.

This clonotype was counted many times. The CDR3 here is CSAAPGTVQETQYF. The CDR3, as DNA: TGCAGTGCAGCACCTGGGACAGTCCAAGAGACCCAGTACTTC. The genes are TRBV20-1 and TRBJ2-5; 7 bases align to TRBD1. Germline V gene sequence: CDR1 DFQATT, CDR2 SNEGSKA (reference sequence). The trim removed 6 bases at V and 1 base at J, leaving 8 bases unmatched. The length of the CDR3 is 14 residues.

In its sample, this clonotype was seen a few times. The CDR3 loop reads CASSRRGLLGQYF. The CDR3 DNA follows: TGTGCCAGCAGTCGACGGGGCCTTTTGGGCCAGTACTTC. The J gene is TRBJ2-5, the V gene TRBV25-1; possibly TRBD1 or TRBD2 for D (5 bases each). The CDR3 has 13 amino acids. The V end lost 5 bases, the J end lost 10 bases, and 17 bases lay between the germline ends. Germline CDR1 reads MGHDK; CDR2 reads SYGVNS.

This clonotype appeared a few times. The chain couples TRBV20-1 to TRBJ2-7; 10 positions agree with TRBD1. CDR1 and CDR2 from the germline V gene are DFQATT and SNEGSKA (reference sequence). The ends lost 4 bases at V and 5 bases at J; junction bases unmatched: 5. The CDR3 extends over 13 amino acids. Here the CDR3 DNA reads TGCAGTGCTAATGACAGGGGGCGCGACGAGCAGTACGTC. It codes for CSANDRGRDEQYV.

This clonotype was counted at least ten times. This chain links TRBV7-9 with TRBJ2-3; D remains unclear. The CDR3 contains 15 residues. Trimming took 5 bases from V and 4 from J, leaving 16 bases between them. Germline loops: CDR1 SEHNR, CDR2 FQNEAQ (reference sequence). CDR3 protein: CASSPTSLGADTQYF. The CDR3, as DNA: TGTGCCAGCAGCCCAACGTCCCTGGGCGCAGATACGCAGTATTTT.

CDR3 protein: CASSRRTSGGEKQFF. The CDR3 DNA is TGTGCCAGCAGCAGACGGACTAGCGGGGGCGAGAAGCAGTTCTTC. The gene calls are TRBV7-3 and TRBJ2-1, with 13 bases that match TRBD2. Germline-derived CDR1 and CDR2 are SGHTA and FQGTGA. The CDR3 covers 15 residues. V lost 5 bases to trimming and J lost 11 bases; unmatched junction nucleotides: 9.

This clonotype was seen more than once but under ten times. The chain joins TRBV20-1 to TRBJ1-1; TRBD1 aligns across 7 bases. The CDR3 has 13 residues. CDR1 is DFQATT, CDR2 SNEGSKA, per germline (reference sequence). V lost 0 bases and J lost 5; bases outside the gene matches: 3. CDR3 loop: CSARDARGTEAFF. As DNA, the CDR3 is TGCAGTGCTAGAGATGCCAGGGGGACTGAAGCTTTCTTT.

This clonotype was recorded many times. Germline is not matched at one junction end, which may reflect a read error. J is TRBJ2-5 and V is TRBV5-4, with 9 bases that match TRBD1. This CDR3 has 12 residues. CDR1 is SGHNT, CDR2 YYREEE, per germline (reference sequence). The CDR3 protein is CASSLNRDRVFF. CDR3 in DNA: TGTGCCAGCAGCTTGAACCGGGACAGGGTGTTCTTC.

This clonotype was seen only a few times. The chain employs TRBV15 and TRBJ2-7, with D unclear. This CDR3 is 15 amino acids long. Germline V CDR1 and CDR2: LNHNV, YYDKDF (reference sequence). V was clipped by 0 bases and J by 4 bases, with 13 bases between them. CDR3 region: CATSRDRASSYEQYV. Here the CDR3 DNA reads TGTGCCACCAGCAGAGATCGTGCTTCATCATACGAGCAGTACGTC.

There are many counts of this clonotype. V and J are TRBV7-2 and TRBJ1-2; D may be TRBD1 (5 bases). From germline, CDR1 is SGHTA and CDR2 FQGNSA. CDR3 length equals 15 residues. The germline V and J ends were trimmed by 5 bases and 4 bases, with 17 bases remaining between them. The CDR3, as DNA: TGTGCCAGCAGCCGAAACGGCGGGGGACGCTATGGCTACACCTTC. Translating it yields CASSRNGGGRYGYTF.

The V and J genes are TRBV12-3 or TRBV12-4 and TRBJ2-1, with 7 bases identical to TRBD2. CDR3 length equals 14 residues. V was clipped by 3 bases and J by 5 bases; unmatched bases: 4. CDR3 nucleotides: TGTGCCAGCAGTTTGCGGGGGACCGACAATGAGCAGTTCTTC. Translated, it gives CASSLRGTDNEQFF.

This clonotype was found a few times. V usage is TRBV19 and J usage is TRBJ2-7, with a weak D call TRBD2 (5 bases). This CDR3 region has 12 residues. The germline V and J ends were trimmed by 3 bases and 4 bases, with 7 bases remaining between them. Germline V gives CDR1 LNHDA, CDR2 SQIVND (reference sequence). CDR3 DNA sequence: TGTGCCAGTAGTATCCGGGGATACGAGCAGTACTTC. Its protein product is CASSIRGYEQYF.

This clonotype was counted many times. The chain recombines TRBV2 with TRBJ2-1, with D maybe TRBD2 (6 bases). V shed 6 bases and J shed 8 bases, with 17 bases lying between them. The V gene's germline CDR1 is SNHLY and CDR2 FYNNEI. The CDR3 contains 14 residues. The CDR3 DNA reads TGTGCCAGCAGGAGCGATCCGGAGGGCTATGAGCAGTTCTTC. This gives the protein CASRSDPEGYEQFF.

As DNA, the CDR3 is TGTGCCAGCAGCCCACAGGTGATCCAAGAGACCCAGTACTTC. Its protein product is CASSPQVIQETQYF. The genes are TRBV12-3 or TRBV12-4 and TRBJ2-5; tentative D call: TRBD1 (5 bases). The CDR3 runs to 14 residues. Trimming removed 6 bases from V and 1 base from J, with 12 bases in between.

The rearrangement links TRBV14 to TRBJ1-6, with 11 nucleotides matching TRBD1. CDR1 SGHDN and CDR2 FVKESK come from the germline V gene. The length of the CDR3 is 13 residues. V lost 4 bases to trimming and J lost 14 bases; unmatched junction nucleotides: 4. As DNA, the CDR3 is TGTGCCAGCAGCCCCCGGACAGGGGGCACCCTCCACTTT. It is translated as CASSPRTGGTLHF.